This T cell receptor beta chain derives from a study of T cells in Graves' hyperthyroidism and ophthalmopathy. Turning to the study itself: Once the initial diagnosis was made, peripheral blood was obtained before any treatment.

In germline, CDR1 is DFQATT, CDR2 SNEGSKA (reference sequence). The length of the CDR3 is 13 residues. Deletions cut 7 bases from V and 7 bases from J, with 19 bases between. Notes on this clonotype: The antigen remains undetermined.

General observations from the study: Appearing also in blood were most of the thyroid clonotypes expanded above 0.001.

Ophthalmopathy in the patients scored at least 3 on Clinical Activity Score and at least 4 on NOSPECS grade, lasting under 3 months. Clinical symptoms, serum thyroxine and TRAb, thyroid ultrasound and orbital computed tomography were used for the diagnoses. Authors of the study amplified TCR beta CDR3 regions from RNA transcripts. RT-PCR in the first round (using the HTBI primer set) targeted the TCR CDR3. TCRdb re-analysed the multiplex PCR reads in MiXCR, keeping a single row per CDR3 protein. The table has hundreds of thousands of distinct CDR3 sequences, nearly 20% seen once. This clonotype originated in a man between 35 and 55 years old with Graves' ophthalmopathy. The sample comprised blood. J is TRBJ2-5 and V is TRBV20-1; D might be TRBD2 (6 bases). The CDR3 coding sequence is TGCAGTGTCCCAGCGGGTCCGGCCGGGACCCAGTACTTC. Protein: CSVPAGPAGTQYF.